The rows below give T cell receptor beta chains drawn from one sample of a study of post-analysis software for immune sequencing data. TCRdb redid the calling of the PCR reads with MiXCR, one entry per CDR3 protein. Of 750,000 to 950,000 distinct CDR3 sequences detected, around 46% appear once; the ten largest clones hold 4.9%. The sequenced sample was blood. These receptors were obtained from a girl aged 5-17 years with multiple sclerosis. CDR3s include the opening cysteine and the closing phenylalanine or tryptophan. Each record gives: clone size, D gene, CDR3 length, V gene, J gene, CDR3 DNA, CDR3 protein. A D gene is named only where the DNA matches it firmly. Rows may omit the clone size; those that give it use once, few, many or a size class.

size: NA
D: NA
length: 14
V: TRBV7-9
J: TRBJ2-3
DNA: TGTGCCAGCACTTGGGACGGGATTACAGATACGCAGTATTTT
CDR3: CASTWDGITDTQYF

size: NA
D: NA
length: 14
V: TRBV7-8
J: TRBJ2-7
DNA: TGTGCCAGCAGCTTAGCCGAAGGGGGCTACGAGCAGTACTTC
CDR3: CASSLAEGGYEQYF

size: NA
D: TRBD2
length: 17
V: TRBV6-2/TRBV6-3
J: TRBJ2-1
DNA: TGTGCCAGCAGTTACGGGACTAGCGGGAGCGGCTACAATGAGCAGTTCTTC
CDR3: CASSYGTSGSGYNEQFF

size: NA
D: NA
length: 13
V: TRBV15
J: TRBJ2-1
DNA: TGTGCCACCAGCAGGGACAGGGAGGGTGAGCAGTTCTTC
CDR3: CATSRDREGEQFF

size: NA
D: NA
length: 13
V: TRBV24-1
J: TRBJ2-3
DNA: TGTGCCACCAGTGACGGATGGGCAGATACGCAGTATTTT
CDR3: CATSDGWADTQYF

size: NA
D: NA
length: 15
V: TRBV12-3/TRBV12-4
J: TRBJ1-1
DNA: TGTGCCAGCAGCCCCTCATGGGGGGCCCACACTGAAGCTTTCTTT
CDR3: CASSPSWGAHTEAFF

size: few
D: TRBD1
length: 15
V: TRBV6-5
J: TRBJ1-1
DNA: TGTGCCAGCACCTACGCCGGGACAGGGCGGCCTGAAGCTTTCTTT
CDR3: CASTYAGTGRPEAFF

size: NA
D: NA
length: 14
V: TRBV7-9
J: TRBJ1-5
DNA: TGTGCCAGCAGCACAACAGGCAGCAATCAGCCCCAGCATTTT
CDR3: CASSTTGSNQPQHF

size: NA
D: NA
length: 18
V: TRBV5-6
J: TRBJ2-1
DNA: TGTGCCAGCAGCTTGGAGGGTAGTAGTGGATTTTCCTACAATGAGCAGTTCTTC
CDR3: CASSLEGSSGFSYNEQFF

size: NA
D: TRBD1
length: 19
V: TRBV6-2/TRBV6-3
J: TRBJ1-5
DNA: TGTGCCAGCAGTCTTCTCCGGGACAGCTTACAGGATAGCAATCAGCCCCAGCATTTT
CDR3: CASSLLRDSLQDSNQPQHF

size: NA
D: NA
length: 15
V: TRBV28
J: TRBJ2-1
DNA: TGTGCCAGCAGTTTATGGACGGGGCCTTACAATGAGCAGTTCTTC
CDR3: CASSLWTGPYNEQFF

size: NA
D: TRBD2
length: 12
V: TRBV5-6
J: TRBJ2-3
DNA: TGTGCCAGCAGCCCGGGACTACCGTTGCAGTATTTT
CDR3: CASSPGLPLQYF

size: few
D: NA
length: 15
V: TRBV9
J: TRBJ2-3
DNA: TGTGCCAGCAGCCCCTCTGTGGGGGGGGCCCATACGCAGTATTTT
CDR3: CASSPSVGGAHTQYF

size: NA
D: TRBD2
length: 14
V: TRBV9
J: TRBJ2-5
DNA: TGTGCCAGCAGCCACACCAGCGGGGCAGAGACCCAGTACTTC
CDR3: CASSHTSGAETQYF

size: NA
D: NA
length: 14
V: TRBV21-1
J: TRBJ2-4
DNA: TGTGCCAGCAGCAGAACGACAGGGGGAAACATTCAGTACTTC
CDR3: CASSRTTGGNIQYF

size: NA
D: NA
length: 12
V: TRBV15
J: TRBJ1-2
DNA: TGTGCCACCAGCGACCGGGATTTCGGCTACACCTTC
CDR3: CATSDRDFGYTF

size: NA
D: TRBD1
length: 13
V: TRBV29-1
J: TRBJ1-2
DNA: TGCAGCGTTCTTGGACAGGAAGGGTATGGCTACACCTTC
CDR3: CSVLGQEGYGYTF

size: NA
D: TRBD2
length: 15
V: TRBV7-9
J: TRBJ2-7
DNA: TGTGCCAGCAGCGCGACTAGCGGAGGGTCCTACGAGCAGTACTTC
CDR3: CASSATSGGSYEQYF

size: NA
D: NA
length: 17
V: TRBV6-1
J: TRBJ2-1
DNA: TGTGCCAGCAGTGAAGAGGGACAGCGGGTCTCCTACAATGAGCAGTTCTTC
CDR3: CASSEEGQRVSYNEQFF

size: NA
D: NA
length: 15
V: TRBV2
J: TRBJ1-2
DNA: TGTGCCAGCATGAGGACAAATCTTGCTAACTATGGCTACATCTTC
CDR3: CASMRTNLANYGYIF

size: NA
D: TRBD2
length: 15
V: TRBV5-5
J: TRBJ2-1
DNA: TGTGCCAGCAGCTCCCCAGGACTAGCGGTGAATGAGCAGTTCTTC
CDR3: CASSSPGLAVNEQFF

size: NA
D: TRBD1
length: 13
V: TRBV30
J: TRBJ2-1
DNA: TGTGCCTGGAGGGACAGGGGGCATGGTGAGCAGTTCTTC
CDR3: CAWRDRGHGEQFF

size: NA
D: NA
length: 18
V: TRBV15
J: TRBJ2-5
DNA: TGTGCCACCAGCAGAGTTTCAGGGCCCAAAACCGTCCAAGAGACCCAGTACTTC
CDR3: CATSRVSGPKTVQETQYF

size: NA
D: NA
length: 11
V: TRBV12-3/TRBV12-4
J: TRBJ1-1
DNA: TGTGCCAGCCGTAGAAATTTTGAAGCTTTCTTT
CDR3: CASRRNFEAFF

size: NA
D: TRBD2
length: 13
V: TRBV12-3/TRBV12-4
J: TRBJ2-1
DNA: TGTGCCAGCAGTTTGCTAGCGGGAGATGAGCAGTTCTTC
CDR3: CASSLLAGDEQFF

size: many
D: NA
length: 14
V: TRBV28
J: TRBJ2-5
DNA: TGTGCCAGCAGTTTGGGCCTGTCCCAAGAGACCCAGTACTTC
CDR3: CASSLGLSQETQYF

size: NA
D: TRBD2
length: 17
V: TRBV9
J: TRBJ2-3
DNA: TGTGCCAGCAGCGTAAGGACTAGCGGGAGGGCCCCAGATACGCAGTATTTT
CDR3: CASSVRTSGRAPDTQYF

size: NA
D: TRBD2
length: 17
V: TRBV12-3/TRBV12-4
J: TRBJ2-5
DNA: TGTGCCAGCAGCTCAGGACCGGGACTAGAGTACCAAGAGACCCAGTACTTC
CDR3: CASSSGPGLEYQETQYF

size: few
D: NA
length: 13
V: TRBV6-5
J: TRBJ1-5
DNA: TGTGCCAGCAGTTACTCGGACAATCAGCCCCAGCATTTT
CDR3: CASSYSDNQPQHF

size: few
D: NA
length: 15
V: TRBV20-1
J: TRBJ2-7
DNA: TGCAGTGCCACCCCCTTAGCTCAGAGCGCCCTCGAGCAGTACTTC
CDR3: CSATPLAQSALEQYF

size: NA
D: TRBD1
length: 14
V: TRBV29-1
J: TRBJ2-1
DNA: TGCAGCGTTGTTGGGACAGAAACCTACAATGAGCAGTTCTTC
CDR3: CSVVGTETYNEQFF

size: many
D: TRBD2
length: 14
V: TRBV15
J: TRBJ2-7
DNA: TGTGCCACCAGCAAAGAGCGGGAGGTTTACGAGCAGTACTTC
CDR3: CATSKEREVYEQYF

size: few
D: NA
length: 14
V: TRBV10-3
J: TRBJ2-7
DNA: TGTGCCATCAGTGGGCGACAGATGTACGACGAGCAGTACTTC
CDR3: CAISGRQMYDEQYF

size: once
D: TRBD2
length: 16
V: TRBV20-1
J: TRBJ2-1
DNA: TGCAGTGCTAGAGATTTAAGACTAGCGGGGGACAATGAGCAGTTCTTC
CDR3: CSARDLRLAGDNEQFF

size: NA
D: NA
length: 15
V: TRBV29-1
J: TRBJ2-3
DNA: TGCAGCGTTGAAGGAGACGGCAGGAGCACAGATACGCAGTATTTT
CDR3: CSVEGDGRSTDTQYF

size: few
D: NA
length: 14
V: TRBV7-2
J: TRBJ2-7
DNA: TGTGCCAGCAGGCTCGGACCCAACCGGGACGAGCAGTACTTC
CDR3: CASRLGPNRDEQYF

size: few
D: NA
length: 13
V: TRBV6-1
J: TRBJ2-7
DNA: TGTGCCAGCAGTGAAGGGACAGACTACGAGCAGTACTTC
CDR3: CASSEGTDYEQYF

size: NA
D: TRBD1
length: 15
V: TRBV7-9
J: TRBJ2-7
DNA: TGTGCCAGCAGCTTAGGGACAGGCGACCGCTACGAGCAGTACTTC
CDR3: CASSLGTGDRYEQYF

size: few
D: NA
length: 11
V: TRBV29-1
J: TRBJ1-2
DNA: TGCAGCGTCCTACCTCCTGGGGGCTACACCTTC
CDR3: CSVLPPGGYTF

size: NA
D: NA
length: 15
V: TRBV12-3/TRBV12-4
J: TRBJ2-3
DNA: TGTGCCAGCAGTCATCCGGAAGCTAGCACAGATACGCAGTATTTT
CDR3: CASSHPEASTDTQYF

size: NA
D: TRBD1
length: 13
V: TRBV29-1
J: TRBJ2-5
DNA: TGCAGCGGTAGGGGACAGGGGAAAGAGACCCAGTACTTC
CDR3: CSGRGQGKETQYF

size: NA
D: NA
length: 16
V: TRBV5-1
J: TRBJ2-1
DNA: TGCGCCAGTAAAGGAGGGCCCTTGAGCTCCTACAATGAGCAGTTCTTC
CDR3: CASKGGPLSSYNEQFF

size: NA
D: NA
length: 13
V: TRBV3-1
J: TRBJ1-2
DNA: TGTGCCAGCAGCCCCTCCGGGACATCTGGCTACACCTTC
CDR3: CASSPSGTSGYTF

size: few
D: TRBD2
length: 18
V: TRBV7-2
J: TRBJ2-3
DNA: TGTGCCAGCAGCCCCCGGGCGGGAGGGTACACAAGCACAGATACGCAGTATTTT
CDR3: CASSPRAGGYTSTDTQYF

size: NA
D: NA
length: 12
V: TRBV5-6
J: TRBJ2-7
DNA: TGTGCCAGCAGCGTCAGGTCCTACGAGCAGTACTTC
CDR3: CASSVRSYEQYF

size: NA
D: TRBD2
length: 15
V: TRBV7-3
J: TRBJ2-1
DNA: TGTGCCAGCAGTCTTACTAGCGGGCCTATCAATGAGCAGTTCTTC
CDR3: CASSLTSGPINEQFF

size: many
D: TRBD1
length: 22
V: TRBV14
J: TRBJ2-1
DNA: TGTGCCAGCAGCCAGAACGAACTAAGGACAGGGTTTATCCTGGGGATTTACAATGAGCAGTTCTTC
CDR3: CASSQNELRTGFILGIYNEQFF

size: once
D: NA
length: 13
V: TRBV3-1
J: TRBJ2-7
DNA: TGTGCCAGCAGCCAAAGCGTTCCCTACGAGCAGTACTTC
CDR3: CASSQSVPYEQYF

size: NA
D: NA
length: 12
V: TRBV29-1
J: TRBJ2-5
DNA: TGCAGCGTTGACGCCAGCCAAGAGACCCAGTACTTC
CDR3: CSVDASQETQYF

size: NA
D: NA
length: 14
V: TRBV7-9
J: TRBJ2-7
DNA: TGTGCCAGCAGCTTAGGGACGGATGATTACGAGCAGTACTTC
CDR3: CASSLGTDDYEQYF